This T cell receptor (beta chain) was captured in a study of T-cell memory formation after mild COVID-19. On the study more broadly: The TCR clusters were mostly specific to one donor.

The V end was cut by 2 bases, the J end by 0 bases, with 15 bases between. The CDR3 totals 17 residues. CDR1 and CDR2 from the germline V gene are ENHRY and SYGVKD. TCRdb itself ran the 5' RACE reads through MiXCR, one entry per CDR3 protein. The sample has approximately 13,000 distinct CDR3 sequences, 15% to 20% seen once. This clonotype was seen ten or more times. The TCR originated in a man in his late teens or twenties who had mild COVID-19 (a few samples of this study predate the infection). Cell type and time point are not known. The chain couples TRBV10-3 to TRBJ2-3; D might be TRBD1 or TRBD2, each matching 6 bases. Input material: PBMCs or a T cell subset sorted from them (not recorded which). CDR3 protein: CAISEVGTGASTDTQYF. As DNA, the CDR3 is TGTGCCATCAGTGAGGTCGGAACGGGGGCAAGCACAGATACGCAGTATTTT.